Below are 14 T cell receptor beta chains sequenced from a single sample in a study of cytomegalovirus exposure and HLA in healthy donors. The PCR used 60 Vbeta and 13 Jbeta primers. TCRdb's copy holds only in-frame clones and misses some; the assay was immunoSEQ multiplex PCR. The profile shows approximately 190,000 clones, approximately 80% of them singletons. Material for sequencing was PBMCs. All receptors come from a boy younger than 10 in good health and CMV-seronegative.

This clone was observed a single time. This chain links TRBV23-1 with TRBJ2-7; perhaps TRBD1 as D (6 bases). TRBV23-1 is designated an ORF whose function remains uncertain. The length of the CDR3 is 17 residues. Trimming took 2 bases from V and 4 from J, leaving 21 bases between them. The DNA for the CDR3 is TGCGCCAGCAGTCAACCTCGACAGGACACCCGTTATTACGAGCAGTACTTC. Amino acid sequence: CASSQPRQDTRYYEQYF.

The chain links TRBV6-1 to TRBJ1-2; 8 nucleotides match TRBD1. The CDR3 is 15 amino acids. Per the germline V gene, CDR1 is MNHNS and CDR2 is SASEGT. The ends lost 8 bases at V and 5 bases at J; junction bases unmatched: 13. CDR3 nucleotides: TGTGCCAGCGTTTCCGATGCAGGGGGCCGGTATGGCTACACCTTC. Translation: CASVSDAGGRYGYTF.

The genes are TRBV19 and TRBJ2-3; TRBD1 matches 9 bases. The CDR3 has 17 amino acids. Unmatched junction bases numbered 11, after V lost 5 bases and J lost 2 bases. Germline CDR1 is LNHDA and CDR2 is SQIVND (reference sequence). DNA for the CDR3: TGTGCCAGTAGTTCCGGACCGGGACAGGGAAACACAGATACGCAGTATTTT. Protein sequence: CASSSGPGQGNTDTQYF.

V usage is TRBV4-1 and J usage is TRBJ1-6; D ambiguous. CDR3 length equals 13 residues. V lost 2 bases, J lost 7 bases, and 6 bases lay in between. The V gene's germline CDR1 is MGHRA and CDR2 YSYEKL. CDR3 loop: CASSQLGNSPLHF. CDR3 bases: TGCGCCAGCAGCCAACTAGGCAATTCACCCCTCCACTTT.

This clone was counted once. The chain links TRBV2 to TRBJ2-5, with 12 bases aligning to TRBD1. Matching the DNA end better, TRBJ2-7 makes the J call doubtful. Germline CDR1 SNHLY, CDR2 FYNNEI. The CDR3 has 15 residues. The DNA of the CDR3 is TGTGCCAGCAGAGACCGGGACAGGGGGCCGAACGAGCAGTACTTC. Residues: CASRDRDRGPNEQYF.

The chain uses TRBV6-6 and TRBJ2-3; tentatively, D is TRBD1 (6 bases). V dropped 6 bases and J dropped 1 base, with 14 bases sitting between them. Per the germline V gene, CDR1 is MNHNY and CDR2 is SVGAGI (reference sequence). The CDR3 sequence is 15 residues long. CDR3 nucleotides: TGTGCCAGCAGCCCGGGACACCCGCGCACAGATACGCAGTATTTT. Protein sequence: CASSPGHPRTDTQYF.

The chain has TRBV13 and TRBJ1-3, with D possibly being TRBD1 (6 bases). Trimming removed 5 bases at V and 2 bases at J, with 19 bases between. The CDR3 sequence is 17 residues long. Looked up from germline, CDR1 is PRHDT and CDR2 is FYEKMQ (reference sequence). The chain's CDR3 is CASSLRTGPGAGNTIYF. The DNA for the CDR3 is TGTGCCAGCAGCCTAAGAACAGGGCCAGGTGCTGGAAACACCATATATTTT.

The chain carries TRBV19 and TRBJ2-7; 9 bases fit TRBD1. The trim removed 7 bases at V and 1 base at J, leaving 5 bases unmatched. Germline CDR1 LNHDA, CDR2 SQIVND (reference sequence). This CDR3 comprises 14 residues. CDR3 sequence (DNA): TGTGCCAGTAATTCCGGGACAGGGTCCTACGAGCAGTACTTC. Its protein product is CASNSGTGSYEQYF.

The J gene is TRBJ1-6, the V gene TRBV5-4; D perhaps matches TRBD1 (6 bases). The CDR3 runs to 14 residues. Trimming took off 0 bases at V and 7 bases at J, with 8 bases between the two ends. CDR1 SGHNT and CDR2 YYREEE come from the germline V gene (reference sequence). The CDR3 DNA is TGTGCCAGCAGCTTGGACAGGGTAAATTCACCCCTCCACTTT. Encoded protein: CASSLDRVNSPLHF.

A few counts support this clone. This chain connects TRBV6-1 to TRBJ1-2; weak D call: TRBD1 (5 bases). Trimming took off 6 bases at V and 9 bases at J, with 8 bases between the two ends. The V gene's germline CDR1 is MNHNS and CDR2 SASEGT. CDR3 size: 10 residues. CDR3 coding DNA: TGTGCCAGCAGGGGGGGAAGCTACACCTTC. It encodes CASRGGSYTF.

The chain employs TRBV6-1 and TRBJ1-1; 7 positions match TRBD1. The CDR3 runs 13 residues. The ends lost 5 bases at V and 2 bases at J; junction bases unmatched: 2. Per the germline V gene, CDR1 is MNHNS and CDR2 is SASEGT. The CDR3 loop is CASSNRGNTEAFF. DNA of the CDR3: TGTGCCAGCAGTAACAGGGGAAACACTGAAGCTTTCTTT.

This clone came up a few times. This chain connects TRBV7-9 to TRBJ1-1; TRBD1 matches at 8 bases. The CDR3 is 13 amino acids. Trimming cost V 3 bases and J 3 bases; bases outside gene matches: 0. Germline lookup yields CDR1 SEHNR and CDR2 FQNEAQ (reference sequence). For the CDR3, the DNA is TGTGCCAGCAGCTTGACAGGGGACACTGAAGCTTTCTTT. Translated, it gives CASSLTGDTEAFF.

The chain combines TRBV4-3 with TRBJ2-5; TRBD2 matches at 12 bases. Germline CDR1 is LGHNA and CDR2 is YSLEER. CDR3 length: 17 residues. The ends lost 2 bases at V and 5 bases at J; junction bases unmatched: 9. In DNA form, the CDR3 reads TGCGCCAGCAGCCAAACCTTACTAGCGGGGGGAAGTGAGACCCAGTACTTC. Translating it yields CASSQTLLAGGSETQYF.

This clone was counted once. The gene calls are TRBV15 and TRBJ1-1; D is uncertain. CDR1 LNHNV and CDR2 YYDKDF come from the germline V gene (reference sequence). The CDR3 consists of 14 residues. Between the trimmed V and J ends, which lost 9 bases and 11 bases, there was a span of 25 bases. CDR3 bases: TGTGCCACGACCCCGGATAGAGGGCTCCACACGGCTTTCTTT. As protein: CATTPDRGLHTAFF.